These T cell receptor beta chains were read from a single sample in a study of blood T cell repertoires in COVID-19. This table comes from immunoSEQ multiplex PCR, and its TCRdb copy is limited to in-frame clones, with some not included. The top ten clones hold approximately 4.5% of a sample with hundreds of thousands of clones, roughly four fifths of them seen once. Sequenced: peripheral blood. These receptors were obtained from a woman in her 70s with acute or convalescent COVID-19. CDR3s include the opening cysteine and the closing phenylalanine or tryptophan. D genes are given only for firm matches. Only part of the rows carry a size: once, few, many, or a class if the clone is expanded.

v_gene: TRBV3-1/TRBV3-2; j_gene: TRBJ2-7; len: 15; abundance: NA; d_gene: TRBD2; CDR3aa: CASSQDPTSGYEQYF; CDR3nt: TGTGCCAGCAGCCAAGATCCTACTAGCGGCTACGAGCAGTACTTC
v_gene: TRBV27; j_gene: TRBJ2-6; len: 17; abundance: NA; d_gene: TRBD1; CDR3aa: CASSSGTGGAGANVLTF; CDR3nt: TGTGCCAGCAGTTCCGGGACAGGGGGAGCCGGGGCCAACGTCCTGACTTTC
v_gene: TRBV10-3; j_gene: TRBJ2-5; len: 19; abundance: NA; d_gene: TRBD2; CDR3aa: CAISDPLKRLAGVGETQYF; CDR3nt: TGTGCCATCAGTGACCCCCTCAAAAGACTAGCGGGGGTCGGAGAGACCCAGTACTTC
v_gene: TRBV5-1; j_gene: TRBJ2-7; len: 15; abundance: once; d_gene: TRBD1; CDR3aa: CASSLEGQGGREQYF; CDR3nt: TGCGCCAGCAGCTTGGAGGGACAGGGGGGACGCGAGCAGTACTTC
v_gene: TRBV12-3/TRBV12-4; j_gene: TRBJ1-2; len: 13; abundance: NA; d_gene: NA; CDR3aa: CASSLLQKNGYTF; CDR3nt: TGTGCCAGCAGTTTACTGCAGAAAAATGGCTACACCTTC
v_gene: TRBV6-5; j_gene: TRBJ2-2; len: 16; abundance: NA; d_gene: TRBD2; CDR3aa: CASSYRAGTNTGELFF; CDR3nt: TGTGCCAGCAGTTACCGAGCGGGGACGAACACCGGGGAGCTGTTTTTT
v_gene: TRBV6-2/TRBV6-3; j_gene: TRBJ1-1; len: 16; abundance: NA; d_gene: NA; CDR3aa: CASSYSATHGGTEAFF; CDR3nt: TGTGCCAGCAGTTACTCGGCCACTCACGGGGGCACTGAAGCTTTCTTT
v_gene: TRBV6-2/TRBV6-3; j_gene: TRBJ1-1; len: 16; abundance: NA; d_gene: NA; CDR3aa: CASSYLQGGLNTEAFF; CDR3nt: TGTGCCAGCAGTTACTTACAGGGAGGGCTGAACACTGAAGCTTTCTTT
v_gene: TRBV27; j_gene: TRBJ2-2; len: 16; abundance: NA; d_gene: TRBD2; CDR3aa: CASTGLAGGDTGELFF; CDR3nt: TGTGCCAGCACGGGACTAGCGGGGGGGGACACCGGGGAGCTGTTTTTT
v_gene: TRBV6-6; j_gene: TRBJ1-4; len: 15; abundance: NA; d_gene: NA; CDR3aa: CASSYDFAGGEKLFF; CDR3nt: TGTGCCAGCAGTTACGATTTCGCGGGGGGCGAAAAACTGTTTTTT
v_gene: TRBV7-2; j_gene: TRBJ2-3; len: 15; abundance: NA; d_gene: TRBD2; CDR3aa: CASSSSGGGTDTQYF; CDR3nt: TGTGCCAGCAGCTCTAGCGGGGGCGGCACAGATACGCAGTATTTT
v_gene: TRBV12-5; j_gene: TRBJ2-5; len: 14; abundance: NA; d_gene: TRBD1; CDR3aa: CASGPGTGWETQYF; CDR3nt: TGTGCTAGTGGACCCGGGACAGGGTGGGAGACCCAGTACTTC
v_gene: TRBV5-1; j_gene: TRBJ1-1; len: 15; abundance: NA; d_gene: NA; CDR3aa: CASSFSASDFSEAFF; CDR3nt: TGCGCCAGCAGCTTCTCTGCCAGCGATTTCTCTGAAGCTTTCTTT
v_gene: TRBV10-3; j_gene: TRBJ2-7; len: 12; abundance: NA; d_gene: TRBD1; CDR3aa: CAISRDSYEQYF; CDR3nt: TGTGCCATCAGTCGGGACAGCTACGAGCAGTACTTC
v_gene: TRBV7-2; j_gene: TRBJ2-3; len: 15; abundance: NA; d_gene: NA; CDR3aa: CASSQSGTRTDTQYF; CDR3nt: TGTGCCAGCAGTCAAAGTGGGACACGCACAGATACGCAGTATTTT
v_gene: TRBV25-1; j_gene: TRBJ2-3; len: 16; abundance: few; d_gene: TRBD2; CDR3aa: CASNPGTSGSTDTQYF; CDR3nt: TGTGCCAGCAATCCGGGGACTAGCGGGAGCACAGATACGCAGTATTTT
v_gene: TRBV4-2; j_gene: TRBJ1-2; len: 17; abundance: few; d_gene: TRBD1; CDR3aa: CASSQESRTGAIYGYTF; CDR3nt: TGTGCCAGCAGCCAAGAGTCTCGGACAGGGGCGATCTATGGCTACACCTTC
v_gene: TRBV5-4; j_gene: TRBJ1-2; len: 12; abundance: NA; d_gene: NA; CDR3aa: CASSSQGYGYTF; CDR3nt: TGTGCCAGCAGCTCACAGGGTTATGGCTACACCTTC
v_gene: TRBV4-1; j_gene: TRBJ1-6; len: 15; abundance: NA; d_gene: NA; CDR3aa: CASSQAGNGGSPLHF; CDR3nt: TGCGCCAGCAGCCAAGCGGGCAATGGAGGTTCACCCCTCCACTTT
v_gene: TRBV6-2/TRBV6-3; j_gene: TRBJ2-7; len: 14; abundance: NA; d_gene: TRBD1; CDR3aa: CASSLTGATNEQYF; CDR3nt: TGTGCCAGCAGTCTAACAGGGGCAACGAACGAGCAGTACTTC
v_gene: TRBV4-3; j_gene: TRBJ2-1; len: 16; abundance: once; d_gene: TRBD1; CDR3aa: CASSQELGQGLYEQFF; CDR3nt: TGCGCCAGCAGCCAAGAATTGGGACAGGGGCTCTATGAGCAGTTCTTC
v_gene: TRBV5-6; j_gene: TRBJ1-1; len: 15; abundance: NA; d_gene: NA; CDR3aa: CASSYTGHKNTEAFF; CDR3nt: TGTGCCAGCAGCTACACGGGACACAAGAACACTGAAGCTTTCTTT
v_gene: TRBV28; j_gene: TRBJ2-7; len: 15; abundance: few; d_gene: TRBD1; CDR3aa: CASSLVGQGSHEQYF; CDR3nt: TGTGCCAGCAGTTTGGTGGGACAGGGTAGTCACGAGCAGTACTTC
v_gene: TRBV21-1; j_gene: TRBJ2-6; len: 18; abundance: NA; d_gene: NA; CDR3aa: CASSMVGQGFSGANVLTF; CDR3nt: TGTGCCAGCAGCATGGTGGGACAGGGTTTCTCTGGGGCCAACGTCCTGACTTTC
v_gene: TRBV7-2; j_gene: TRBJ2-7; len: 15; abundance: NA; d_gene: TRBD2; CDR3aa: CASSYLAGGPYEQYF; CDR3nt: TGTGCCAGCAGCTACCTAGCGGGGGGGCCCTACGAGCAGTACTTC
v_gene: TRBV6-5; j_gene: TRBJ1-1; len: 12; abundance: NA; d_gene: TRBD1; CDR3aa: CASLDRVAEAFF; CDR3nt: TGTGCCAGCCTTGACAGGGTAGCTGAAGCTTTCTTT
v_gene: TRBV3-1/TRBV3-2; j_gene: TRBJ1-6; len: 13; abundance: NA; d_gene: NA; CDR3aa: CASSHPGNSPLHF; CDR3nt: TGTGCCAGCAGCCATCCGGGTAATTCACCCCTCCACTTT